This T cell receptor (beta chain) came from a study of blood T cells in healthy people across ages. Study-level results: Changes seen in expanded clonotypes were possibly confounded by donor CMV status left unknown.

Comment on this clonotype: Its antigen remains unidentified.

The second PCR ran about 7 to 12 cycles with a sample-barcoded 5' primer and J-beta primers. TCRdb processed the 5' RACE reads anew with MiXCR; each CDR3 protein has one entry. The repertoire holds 650,000 to 800,000 distinct CDR3 sequences, with more than 40% as singletons. From germline, CDR1 is MNHNS and CDR2 SASEGT. This CDR3 has 14 residues. V was trimmed by 1 base and J by 4 bases, leaving 8 bases between them. This sequence was found in a man aged 55 to 69 in good health. The chain is built from TRBV6-1 and TRBJ1-5; the D is unclear. The material sequenced was blood. This CDR3 reads CASSEDSRNQPQHF. In DNA, the CDR3 is TGTGCCAGCAGTGAAGACAGTAGAAATCAGCCCCAGCATTTT.